The 8 T cell receptor beta chains presented below share a single source sample, sequenced in a study of blood T cells in healthy people across ages. A second PCR of roughly 7 to 11 cycles used a sample-barcoded 5' primer and a J-beta primer mix. TCRdb passed the 5' RACE reads through MiXCR, listing each CDR3 protein once. The table has about 640,000 distinct CDR3 sequences, 58% seen once. The sample consisted of blood. The source of these receptors is a man in his sixties in good health.

This chain joins TRBV2 and TRBJ2-1; TRBD2 matches 7 bases. Trimming took 3 bases from V and 3 from J; bases not matched to a gene: 5. Per the germline V gene, CDR1 is SNHLY and CDR2 is FYNNEI. The CDR3 covers 15 residues. CDR3 nucleotide sequence: TGTGCCAGCAGTGATGGGGGGGGGGGCTACAATGAGCAGTTCTTC. It yields the protein CASSDGGGGYNEQFF. Together with reference TRBV2 and TRBJ2-1, the CDR3 gives the full variable domain: EPEVTQTPSHQVTQMGQEVILRCVPISNHLYFYWYRQILGQKVEFLVSFYNNEISEKSEIFDDQFSVERPDGSNFTLKIRSTKLEDSAMYFCASSDGGGGYNEQFFGPGTRLTVL.

Note on this clonotype: Sequence at one end of the junction differs from germline and may be a read error. The chain couples TRBV24-1 to TRBJ2-3, with 7 positions matching TRBD1. The CDR3 length is 11 residues. Per germline, CDR1 KGHDR and CDR2 SFDVKD. The CDR3 DNA reads TGTGCCACCAGAGGGACAGAGACGCAGTATTTT. This sequence encodes CATRGTETQYF.

A single count supports this clonotype. The chain carries TRBV20-1 and TRBJ2-7, with D maybe TRBD2 (6 bases). The J call may be faulty, since TRBJ2-5 better matches the DNA end. CDR3 length equals 14 residues. Germline V gives CDR1 DFQATT, CDR2 SNEGSKA (reference sequence). As DNA, the CDR3 is TGCAGTGCTAGTAAACGGGGGTATTCAGAGACCCAGTACTTC. Its protein product is CSASKRGYSETQYF.

The J gene is TRBJ2-1, the V gene TRBV13, with 9 bases that match TRBD1. The CDR3 has 14 amino acids. V shed 5 bases and J 8 bases; nucleotides not matched to a gene: 7. Per the germline V gene, CDR1 is PRHDT and CDR2 is FYEKMQ (reference sequence). The CDR3 is CASSPGDRDDEQFF. In DNA form, the CDR3 reads TGTGCCAGCAGCCCGGGGGACAGGGATGATGAGCAGTTCTTC.

This clonotype was detected only a few times. This chain joins TRBV9 and TRBJ2-7, with a weak D call TRBD2 (7 bases). The CDR3 has 15 amino acids. Trimming left V 0 bases short and J 3 bases short, with 13 bases between. Germline-derived CDR1 and CDR2 are SGDLS and YYNGEE. In nucleotides, the CDR3 is TGTGCCAGCAGCGTAGACCCGGGGGGCCACTACGAGCAGTACTTC. It encodes CASSVDPGGHYEQYF.

CDR3 nucleotides: TGTGCCAGCAACGACCCAGTGGAGACCCAGTACTTC. Translating gives CASNDPVETQYF. The chain employs TRBV7-2 and TRBJ2-5, with unresolved D. From germline, CDR1 is SGHTA and CDR2 FQGNSA. Between the trimmed V and J ends, which lost 7 bases and 5 bases, there was a span of 11 bases. The CDR3 runs to 12 residues.

This chain links TRBV9 with TRBJ2-3; a weak D match, TRBD2 (6 bases). CDR1 is SGDLS, CDR2 YYNGEE, per germline. The CDR3 runs 16 residues. Trimming cost V 4 bases and J 2 bases, with 17 bases left between them. The DNA of the CDR3 is TGTGCCAGCAGCCCTCCGGGCGGGGTCAACACAGATACGCAGTATTTT. It yields the protein CASSPPGGVNTDTQYF.

V and J are TRBV10-3 and TRBJ2-5; D perhaps matches TRBD2 (6 bases). Trimming cost V 2 bases and J 9 bases, with 16 bases left between them. The CDR3 is 14 amino acids. The V gene's germline CDR1 is ENHRY and CDR2 SYGVKD. The CDR3 nucleotides are TGTGCCATCAGTGAGAGGGAGGAGTCCTCGGCCCAGTACTTC. Translation gives CAISEREESSAQYF.